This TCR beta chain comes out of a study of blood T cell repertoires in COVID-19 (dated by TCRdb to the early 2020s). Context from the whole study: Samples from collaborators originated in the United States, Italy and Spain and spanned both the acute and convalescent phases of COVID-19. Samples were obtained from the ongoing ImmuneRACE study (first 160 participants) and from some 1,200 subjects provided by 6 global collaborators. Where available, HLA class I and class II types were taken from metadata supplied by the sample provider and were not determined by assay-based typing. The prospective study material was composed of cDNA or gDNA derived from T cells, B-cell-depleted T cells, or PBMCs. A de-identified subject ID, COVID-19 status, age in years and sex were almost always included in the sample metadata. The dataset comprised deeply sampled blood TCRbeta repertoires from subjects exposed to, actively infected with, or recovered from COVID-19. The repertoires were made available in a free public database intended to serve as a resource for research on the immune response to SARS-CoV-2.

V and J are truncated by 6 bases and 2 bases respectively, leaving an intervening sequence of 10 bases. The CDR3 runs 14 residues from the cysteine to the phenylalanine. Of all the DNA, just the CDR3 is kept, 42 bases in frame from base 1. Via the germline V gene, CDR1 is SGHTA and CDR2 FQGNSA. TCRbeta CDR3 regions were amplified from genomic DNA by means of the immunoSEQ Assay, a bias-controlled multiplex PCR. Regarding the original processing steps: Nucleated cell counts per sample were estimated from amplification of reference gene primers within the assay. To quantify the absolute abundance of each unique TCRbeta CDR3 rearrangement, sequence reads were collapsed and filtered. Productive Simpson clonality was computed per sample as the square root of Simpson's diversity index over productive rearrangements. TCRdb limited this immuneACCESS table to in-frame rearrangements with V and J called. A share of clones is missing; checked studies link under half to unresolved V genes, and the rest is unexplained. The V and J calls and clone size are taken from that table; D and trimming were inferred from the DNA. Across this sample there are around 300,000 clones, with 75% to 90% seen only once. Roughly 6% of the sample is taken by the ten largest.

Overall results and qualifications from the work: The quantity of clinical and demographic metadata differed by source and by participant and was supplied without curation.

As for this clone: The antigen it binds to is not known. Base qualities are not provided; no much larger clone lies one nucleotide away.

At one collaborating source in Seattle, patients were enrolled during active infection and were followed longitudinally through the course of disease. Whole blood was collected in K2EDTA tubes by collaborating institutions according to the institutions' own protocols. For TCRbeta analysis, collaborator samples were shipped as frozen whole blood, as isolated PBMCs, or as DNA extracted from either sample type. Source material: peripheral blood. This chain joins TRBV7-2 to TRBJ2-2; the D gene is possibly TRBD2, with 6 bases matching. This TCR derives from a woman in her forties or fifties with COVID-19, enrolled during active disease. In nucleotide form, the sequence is TGTGCCAGCAGACCGGGACTTAACACCGGGGAGCTGTTTTTT. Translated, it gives CASRPGLNTGELFF.